The 9 T cell receptor beta chains presented below share a single source sample, sequenced in a study of vaccination effects on CD4 cells after COVID-19. No cognate antigen is known for these TCRs. The repertoire was sequenced with immunoSEQ multiplex PCR; TCRdb's copy has only in-frame clones and lacks some. The profile covers 55,000 or so clones, with 76% appearing a single time and about 5% taken by the ten largest. Within the ViraFEST assay, antigen-specific CD4+ T cells underwent expansion with viral peptide pools prior to sequencing. Cultured cells yielded isolated CD4+ T cells after nine to ten days. This individual contracted SARS-CoV-2 between March and December 2020, as verified by PCR. Sequenced here: CD4+ T cells from PBMCs cultured with HIV peptides, sampled before COVID-19 vaccination. Subset of the sample: HIV-1 Nef peptide pool negative control/reference culture. Receptor source: a human donor who had a prior SARS-CoV-2 infection.

This clone was detected only once. The chain combines TRBV5-4 with TRBJ1-2; D not certain. Trimming pared 2 bases from V and 8 bases from J, leaving 13 bases between. Per the germline V gene, CDR1 is SGHNT and CDR2 is YYREEE (reference sequence). The CDR3 loop spans 13 amino acids. The CDR3 DNA sequence: TGTGCCAGCAGCTTTTATCAGGTGGGCGGCTACACCTTC. Translating gives CASSFYQVGGYTF.

The V call is TRBV2, the J call TRBJ1-1; a weak D match, TRBD1 (5 bases). The germline gives CDR1 SNHLY, CDR2 FYNNEI. Trimming removed 4 bases at V and 0 bases at J, with 9 bases between. The CDR3 is made up of 14 amino acids. DNA for the CDR3: TGTGCCAGCAGTGTCCAGGGAATGAACACTGAAGCTTTCTTT. Translating it yields CASSVQGMNTEAFF.

This chain joins TRBV5-6 and TRBJ2-1; D is perhaps TRBD2 (5 bases). Trimming cost V 3 bases and J 0 bases, with 16 bases left between them. The length of the CDR3 is 17 residues. Germline loops: CDR1 SGHDT, CDR2 YYEEEE. The CDR3 DNA reads TGTGCCAGCAGCTCTTGGACTCAGCCGAGCTCCTACAATGAGCAGTTCTTC. This codes for CASSSWTQPSSYNEQFF.

This clone was seen a few times. The chain carries TRBV3-1 (or the pseudogene TRBV3-2) and TRBJ1-3; D unresolved. The CDR3 contains 15 residues. Looked up from germline, CDR1 is LGHDT and CDR2 is YNNKEL (reference sequence). V shed 0 bases and J shed 0 bases, with 6 bases lying between them. The CDR3 DNA follows: TGTGCCAGCAGCCAAGAAGGGAACTCTGGAAACACCATATATTTT. This encodes CASSQEGNSGNTIYF.

The chain is built from TRBV5-1 and TRBJ2-5; the match to TRBD2 covers 7 bases. Germline V CDR1 and CDR2: SGHRS, YFSETQ. The CDR3 has 14 residues. V shed 2 bases, J shed 4 bases, and the junction held 5 bases outside the gene matches. CDR3 sequence (DNA): TGCGCCAGCAGCTTAATTGGCGGGAGAGAGACCCAGTACTTC. Its protein product is CASSLIGGRETQYF.

The genes are TRBV6-2 or TRBV6-3 and TRBJ2-3, with TRBD2 identical over 8 bases. The CDR3 loop spans 16 amino acids. V dropped 7 bases and J dropped 7; count of bases not matched to a gene: 16. The germline CDR1 and CDR2 sequences are MNHEY and SVGEGT. CDR3 nucleotides: TGTGCCAGCACCCCCCTATGGGGCGGGAGGAGGAATACGCAGTATTTT. Translation gives CASTPLWGGRRNTQYF.

This chain uses TRBV2 with TRBJ1-1; TRBD1 matches 8 bases. V dropped 5 bases and J dropped 4; count of bases not matched to a gene: 9. The CDR3 covers 15 residues. CDR1 is SNHLY and CDR2 is FYNNEI in the germline V gene. CDR3 amino acids: CASSQEDRAATEAFF. The CDR3 DNA is TGTGCCAGCAGTCAAGAGGACAGGGCGGCCACTGAAGCTTTCTTT. Full variable domain (outside the CDR3, taken from reference TRBV2 and TRBJ1-1): EPEVTQTPSHQVTQMGQEVILRCVPISNHLYFYWYRQILGQKVEFLVSFYNNEISEKSEIFDDQFSVERPDGSNFTLKIRSTKLEDSAMYFCASSQEDRAATEAFFGQGTRLTVV.

This clone showed up just once. The CDR3 loop reads CASSLTTPSTDTQYF. DNA of the CDR3: TGTGCCAGCAGCTTGACCACCCCTAGCACAGATACGCAGTATTTT. The chain has TRBV7-2 and TRBJ2-3, with D unclear. From germline, CDR1 is SGHTA and CDR2 FQGNSA. Deletions cut 3 bases from V and 0 bases from J, with 10 bases between. CDR3 length: 15 amino acids. The variable domain in full, with the rest retrieved from reference TRBV7-2 and TRBJ2-3, is GAGVSQSPSNKVTEKGKDVELRCDPISGHTALYWYRQSLGQGLEFLIYFQGNSAPDKSGLPSDRFSAERTGGSVSTLTIQRTQQEDSAVYLCASSLTTPSTDTQYFGPGTRLTVL.

This chain links TRBV3-1 (or the pseudogene TRBV3-2) with TRBJ1-5, with 9 bases fitting TRBD1. The V segment lost 1 base and the J segment 6 bases; nucleotides outside the gene matches: 4. The CDR3 length is 15 residues. Germline V CDR1 and CDR2: LGHDT, YNNKEL (reference sequence). The CDR3 is CASSQGDREVQPQHF. The CDR3 bases are TGTGCCAGCAGCCAAGGGGACAGGGAGGTTCAGCCCCAGCATTTT.